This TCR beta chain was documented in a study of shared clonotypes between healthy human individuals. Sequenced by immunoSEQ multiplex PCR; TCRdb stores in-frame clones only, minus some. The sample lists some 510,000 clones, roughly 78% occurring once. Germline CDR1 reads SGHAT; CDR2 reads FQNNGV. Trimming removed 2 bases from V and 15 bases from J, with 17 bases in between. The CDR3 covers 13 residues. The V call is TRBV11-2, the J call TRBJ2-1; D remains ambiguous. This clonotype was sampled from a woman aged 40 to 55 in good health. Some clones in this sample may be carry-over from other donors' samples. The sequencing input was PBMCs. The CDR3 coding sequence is TGTGCCAGCAGCTTAAGTAGCCCCCCCCTTGGGTTCTTC. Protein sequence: CASSLSSPPLGFF.